Shown below are 25 T cell receptor beta chains from a single sample sequenced in a study of CD8 T cells in Susac syndrome. A quantity of roughly 0.5 to 1 ug RNA underwent reverse transcription using random hexamers. Via MiXCR, TCRdb re-called the immunoSEQ multiplex PCR reads, giving one row per CDR3 protein. The sample holds 160,000 or so distinct CDR3 sequences; just under 97% are singletons and the top ten take 0.14% to 0.15%. The sequencing input was CD8+ T cells from PBMCs. The receptors come from a human donor with multiple sclerosis.

This chain's CDR3 is CSALAESTDTQYF. CDR3 coding DNA: TGCAGCGCCTTAGCAGAAAGCACAGATACGCAGTATTTT. V is TRBV29-1 and J is TRBJ2-3, with D hard to call. Between the trimmed V and J ends, which lost 7 bases and 0 bases, there was a span of 11 bases. From germline, CDR1 is SQVTM and CDR2 ANQGSEA. This CDR3 contains 13 residues.

This chain uses TRBV19 with TRBJ2-7; D remains ambiguous. The V end lost 9 bases, the J end lost 4 bases, and 4 bases lay between the germline ends. Germline values: CDR1 LNHDA, CDR2 SQIVND (reference sequence). CDR3 length: 9 amino acids. The CDR3 DNA follows: TGTGCCAGCCTTTACGAGCAGTACGTC. Translation: CASLYEQYV.

The chain is built from TRBV29-1 and TRBJ2-5, with D unclear. CDR1 and CDR2 (germline): SQVTM, ANQGSEA. V was trimmed by 3 bases and J by 5 bases, leaving 7 bases between them. The CDR3 is 11 amino acids. The CDR3 region is CSVDSPETQYF. The CDR3 nucleotides read TGCAGCGTTGACAGCCCCGAGACCCAGTACTTC.

The rearrangement uses TRBV7-2 and TRBJ2-5, with TRBD1 as a possible D gene (6 bases). Germline loops: CDR1 SGHTA, CDR2 FQGNSA. This CDR3 has 15 amino acids. V lost 3 bases, J lost 1 base, and 12 bases lay in between. CDR3 amino acids: CASSFDRTSQETQYF. CDR3 bases: TGTGCCAGCAGCTTCGACAGGACCTCCCAAGAGACCCAGTACTTC.

The chain recombines TRBV12-3 or TRBV12-4 with TRBJ1-1; no clear D. This CDR3 contains 14 residues. V gave up 6 bases and J gave up 3 bases, with 14 bases separating them. The CDR3 DNA follows: TGTGCCAGCAGCCCAAGCCCCGTTTACACTGAAGCTTTCTTT. Its translation is CASSPSPVYTEAFF.

This chain links TRBV29-1 with TRBJ1-2; D gene ambiguous. With 6 bases removed from V and 3 bases from J, the gap between germline ends came to 8 bases. The CDR3 extends over 11 amino acids. The V gene's germline CDR1 is SQVTM and CDR2 ANQGSEA. CDR3 in amino acids: CSVGRDYGYTF. The CDR3 bases are TGCAGCGTGGGAAGGGACTATGGCTACACCTTC.

The chain employs TRBV13 and TRBJ1-2; 7 bases map to TRBD1. This CDR3 spans 14 amino acids. The V and J ends lost 2 bases and 3 bases, in that order; junction bases with no gene match: 3. CDR1 and CDR2 (germline): PRHDT, FYEKMQ (reference sequence). The CDR3 here is CASSLYQGDYGYTF. Written as DNA, the CDR3 is TGTGCCAGCAGCTTATACCAGGGGGACTATGGCTACACCTTC. The full variable domain, in which reference TRBV13 and TRBJ1-2 provide the parts outside the CDR3, is AAGVIQSPRHLIKEKRETATLKCYPIPRHDTVYWYQQGPGQDPQFLISFYEKMQSDKGSIPDRFSAQQFSDYHSELNMSSLELGDSALYFCASSLYQGDYGYTFGSGTRLTVV.

The chain has TRBV11-2 and TRBJ2-7, with 10 bases lining up with TRBD1. There are 17 residues in the CDR3. Germline-derived CDR1 and CDR2 are SGHAT and FQNNGV. Losses at the gene ends were 1 base for V and 5 bases for J; bases not matched to a gene: 11. Here the CDR3 DNA reads TGTGCCAGCAGCTTAGTGCTCCGGGACAGGGGCTTCCACGAGCAGTACTTC. It yields the protein CASSLVLRDRGFHEQYF.

The chain uses TRBV20-1 and TRBJ2-1; D remains ambiguous. CDR3 size: 14 residues. The germline gives CDR1 DFQATT, CDR2 SNEGSKA (reference sequence). V lost 4 bases and J lost 3, with 13 bases in between. CDR3 in DNA: TGCAGTGCTATTCGGGCCAATAACTACAATGAGCAGTTCTTC. As protein: CSAIRANNYNEQFF.

The chain couples TRBV3-1 to TRBJ1-1; a weak D match, TRBD1 (6 bases). This CDR3 has 14 amino acids. Between the trimmed V and J ends, which lost 3 bases and 5 bases, there was a span of 13 bases. CDR1 and CDR2 from the germline V gene are LGHDT and YNNKEL (reference sequence). The CDR3 here is CASSQATGRTEAFF. The CDR3 nucleotides are TGTGCCAGCAGCCAGGCAACAGGGAGGACTGAAGCTTTCTTT.

The chain employs TRBV29-1 and TRBJ2-4; no reliable D call. V dropped 5 bases and J dropped 1 base, with 3 bases sitting between them. CDR3 length: 11 amino acids. Germline V CDR1 and CDR2: SQVTM, ANQGSEA. CDR3 bases: TGCAGCGTTAGGGCCAAAAACATTCAGTACTTC. Translation gives CSVRAKNIQYF.

The rearrangement links TRBV30 to TRBJ1-1; 7 nucleotides line up with TRBD1. CDR1 and CDR2 (germline): GTSNPN, SVGIG (reference sequence). The trim removed 8 bases at V and 5 bases at J, leaving 17 bases unmatched. The CDR3 length is 15 residues. The CDR3 region has the DNA TGTGCCGGGGATTGGACAGGACCCGGAGGGACTGAAGCTTTCTTT. Translated: CAGDWTGPGGTEAFF.

The chain combines TRBV12-3 or TRBV12-4 with TRBJ1-5; 8 bases fit TRBD1. J lost 5 bases, V lost 5 bases, and 5 bases had no gene match. This CDR3 region has 14 residues. In DNA form, the CDR3 reads TGTGCCAGCAGTCCACAGGGGGTCCATCAGCCCCAGCATTTT. Residues: CASSPQGVHQPQHF.

This clonotype has a handful of counts. The chain has TRBV7-8 and TRBJ2-7; D is possibly TRBD1 (6 bases). Germline-derived CDR1 and CDR2 are SGHVS and FQNEAQ. This CDR3 contains 13 residues. Trimming cost V 2 bases and J 5 bases, with 10 bases left between them. CDR3 protein: CASSLLGAHEQYV. CDR3 bases: TGTGCCAGCAGCTTATTGGGGGCCCACGAGCAGTACGTC.

The CDR3 DNA reads as TGTGCCACCTCTGGGCTCACGGATACGCAGTATTTT. This codes for CATSGLTDTQYF. This chain links TRBV15 with TRBJ2-3, with unresolved D. The CDR3 is 12 residues long. Germline assignment: CDR1 LNHNV and CDR2 YYDKDF (reference sequence). Between the trimmed V and J ends, which lost 8 bases and 6 bases, there was a span of 12 bases.

J is TRBJ2-3 and V is TRBV24-1, with a possible D match to TRBD1 (7 bases). Germline V gene data show CDR1 as KGHDR and CDR2 as SFDVKD. The CDR3 runs 17 residues. The germline V and J ends were trimmed by 4 bases and 1 base, with 17 bases remaining between them. The CDR3 nucleotides read TGTGCCACCAGTGACCGCCCGGAGGGGGCTGGCACAGATACGCAGTATTTT. As protein: CATSDRPEGAGTDTQYF.

The rearrangement joins TRBV6-1 to TRBJ2-1; 9 bases fit TRBD1. Germline V lookup: CDR1 MNHNS, CDR2 SASEGT. The CDR3 spans 16 residues. After removal of 7 bases from V and 2 bases from J, the junction contained 9 bases not matched to a gene. The CDR3 sequence is CASTTPGQGAYNEQFF. CDR3 DNA: TGTGCCAGCACAACACCGGGACAGGGAGCCTACAATGAGCAGTTCTTC.

The chain joins TRBV13 to TRBJ2-3; possible D gene TRBD2, 6 bases. The CDR3 is 13 residues long. The V gene lost 7 bases and the J gene lost 5 bases, with 13 bases spanning the gap. Per the germline V gene, CDR1 is PRHDT and CDR2 is FYEKMQ (reference sequence). The DNA of the CDR3 is TGTGCCAGCACGTCGGGGGTGAGAGATACGCAGTATTTT. It specifies CASTSGVRDTQYF.

The chain carries TRBV20-1 and TRBJ2-7; possibly TRBD1 or TRBD2 for D (5 bases each). V was shortened by 1 base and J by 0 bases, with 10 bases between the two germline ends. The germline gives CDR1 DFQATT, CDR2 SNEGSKA (reference sequence). The CDR3 consists of 14 residues. Here the CDR3 reads CSARALGTSYEQYV. The CDR3 region has the DNA TGCAGTGCTAGAGCTTTGGGGACCTCCTACGAGCAGTACGTC.

This sequence joins TRBV6-2 or TRBV6-3 and TRBJ1-5, with 9 bases fitting TRBD1. Germline V gene sequence: CDR1 MNHEY, CDR2 SVGEGT. The CDR3 contains 15 residues. V gave up 2 bases and J gave up 4 bases; unmatched junction bases: 3. For the CDR3, the DNA is TGTGCCAGCAGTTACGCCGGGACAGGGAATCAGCCCCAGCATTTT. As protein: CASSYAGTGNQPQHF.

The V call is TRBV29-1, the J call TRBJ2-7; tentative D call: TRBD1 (7 bases). Germline-derived CDR1 and CDR2 are SQVTM and ANQGSEA. This CDR3 region has 13 residues. Trimming took off 4 bases at V and 5 bases at J, with 15 bases between the two ends. This CDR3 is CSVATGWEDEQYF. The CDR3, as DNA: TGCAGCGTTGCGACAGGGTGGGAGGACGAGCAGTACTTC.

This chain uses TRBV13 with TRBJ2-7; D unresolved. The CDR3 consists of 14 residues. The V end was cut by 3 bases, the J end by 0 bases, with 9 bases between. Looked up from germline, CDR1 is PRHDT and CDR2 is FYEKMQ (reference sequence). CDR3 DNA sequence: TGTGCCAGCAGCTTGCACGGTAGCTCCTACGAGCAGTACGTC. It codes for CASSLHGSSYEQYV.

The CDR3 region has the DNA TGTGCCAGCAGTGAAGTGAACTGGGAGACCCAGTACTTC. Protein: CASSEVNWETQYF. This chain links TRBV6-1 with TRBJ2-5; D gene ambiguous. The CDR3 is made up of 13 amino acids. The V gene lost 1 base and the J gene lost 5 bases, with 8 bases spanning the gap. Germline V gene lookup returns CDR1 MNHNS and CDR2 SASEGT.

V usage is TRBV30 and J usage is TRBJ1-1; 8 bases fit TRBD1. Trimming cost V 4 bases and J 5 bases; bases outside gene matches: 12. The CDR3 runs to 15 residues. From germline, CDR1 is GTSNPN and CDR2 SVGIG (reference sequence). In nucleotides, the CDR3 is TGTGCCTGGAACCGGGACAGGAATAGAGGAACTGAAGCTTTCTTT. Amino acid sequence: CAWNRDRNRGTEAFF.

The gene calls are TRBV5-1 and TRBJ1-5; 9 nucleotides align to TRBD1. Trimming took 0 bases from V and 2 from J; bases not matched to a gene: 0. The CDR3 totals 15 residues. CDR1 is SGHRS and CDR2 is YFSETQ in the germline V gene. The CDR3 is CASSLGDRGNQPQHF. CDR3 nucleotides: TGCGCCAGCAGCTTGGGGGACAGGGGCAATCAGCCCCAGCATTTT.